One and the same sample provided the 22 T cell receptor beta chains below, sequenced in a study of CD8+ T cells in alopecia areata. Treatment meaning: oral pan-JAK inhibitor, 5-10 mg twice daily. Investigators isolated RNA and reverse transcribed it into cDNA to act as the sequencing template. The assay was immunoSEQ multiplex PCR, and TCRdb's table has in-frame clones only and misses some. The sample lists roughly 40,000 clones, roughly 90% occurring once. Material: CD8+ T cells sorted from blood, obtained at week 24, from a patient treated with tofacitinib. The receptors derive from a human donor with alopecia areata.

This chain's CDR3 is CSVGDGYEQYF. In DNA, the CDR3 is TGCAGCGTCGGCGACGGATACGAGCAGTACTTC. The chain uses TRBV29-1 and TRBJ2-5; no clear D. The end of the DNA aligns better with TRBJ2-7, so the J call may be wrong. The CDR3 consists of 11 residues. Germline CDR1 and CDR2: SQVTM and ANQGSEA.

CDR3 sequence reads: CASSLLAGGSGDYNEQFF. CDR3 coding DNA: TGTGCCAGCAGTTTATTAGCAGGCGGCAGCGGGGACTACAATGAGCAGTTCTTC. J is TRBJ2-1 and V is TRBV27, with 7 bases fitting TRBD2. This CDR3 is built from 18 residues. The germline V gene encodes CDR1 MNHEY and CDR2 SMNVEV (reference sequence). The junction had 12 bases not matched to a gene; V was cut back by 1 base and J by 3 bases.

The chain uses TRBV28 and TRBJ2-1, with 9 positions matching TRBD1. This CDR3 spans 15 amino acids. In germline, CDR1 is MDHEN, CDR2 SYDVKM. V lost 3 bases and J lost 1; bases outside the gene matches: 1. The CDR3 bases are TGTGCCAGCAGTTTCGGGACAGGGTCCTACAATGAGCAGTTCTTC. Translation gives CASSFGTGSYNEQFF.

The genes are TRBV7-6 and TRBJ1-3; D remains ambiguous. The germline CDR1 and CDR2 sequences are SGHVS and FNYEAQ. Trimming removed 3 bases at V and 2 bases at J, with 17 bases between. The CDR3 totals 17 residues. The CDR3, as DNA: TGTGCCAGCAGCTTGGACGGGGTTACGCGACCTGGAAACACCATATATTTT. This codes for CASSLDGVTRPGNTIYF.

This rearrangement joins TRBV5-6 to TRBJ1-2; 11 nucleotides agree with TRBD1. Germline CDR1 reads SGHDT; CDR2 reads YYEEEE. The CDR3 is 14 amino acids. Losses at the gene ends were 3 bases for V and 5 bases for J; bases not matched to a gene: 3. The CDR3 spells CASSSGTGGYGYTF. CDR3 coding DNA: TGTGCCAGCAGCTCCGGGACAGGGGGTTATGGCTACACCTTC.

The J gene is TRBJ2-2, the V gene TRBV27, with TRBD1 as a possible D gene (6 bases). Germline CDR1 is MNHEY and CDR2 is SMNVEV (reference sequence). This CDR3 has 15 residues. Trimming pared 2 bases from V and 2 bases from J, leaving 9 bases between. In DNA, the CDR3 is TGTGCCAGCAGTTTAATACAGGGTAACACCGGGGAGCTGTTTTTT. Translating it yields CASSLIQGNTGELFF.

A few counts support this clone. V usage is TRBV9 and J usage is TRBJ2-2; D remains ambiguous. Germline V gives CDR1 SGDLS, CDR2 YYNGEE. CDR3 size: 15 residues. V gave up 4 bases and J gave up 7 bases, with 17 bases separating them. CDR3 DNA: TGTGCCAGCAGCACCCCAGGTTTTGGCAACGGGGAGCTGTTTTTT. Amino acid sequence: CASSTPGFGNGELFF. The full variable domain, its missing parts supplied by reference TRBV9 and TRBJ2-2, is DSGVTQTPKHLITATGQRVTLRCSPRSGDLSVYWYQQSLDQGLQFLIQYYNGEERAKGNILERFSAQQFPDLHSELNLSSLELGDSALYFCASSTPGFGNGELFFGEGSRLTVL.

This clone occurred once. CDR3 sequence reads: CASSPTGVRQETQYF. DNA for the CDR3: TGTGCCAGCAGTCCTACAGGGGTTCGCCAAGAGACCCAGTACTTC. The chain employs TRBV28 and TRBJ2-5, with TRBD1 matching 7 bases. The CDR3 is made up of 15 amino acids. The V gene end was trimmed by 5 bases and the J gene end by 1 base; junction bases not matched to a gene: 7. Germline lookup yields CDR1 MDHEN and CDR2 SYDVKM.

The chain employs TRBV28 and TRBJ2-1; 8 bases line up with TRBD1. This CDR3 is 17 amino acids long. V was clipped by 8 bases and J by 4 bases; unmatched bases: 16. Looked up from germline, CDR1 is MDHEN and CDR2 is SYDVKM. This CDR3 is CASATPGTGEPYNEQFF. CDR3 sequence (DNA): TGTGCCAGCGCGACCCCCGGGACAGGAGAACCATACAATGAGCAGTTCTTC. Complete variable domain (other parts from reference TRBV28 and TRBJ2-1): DVKVTQSSRYLVKRTGEKVFLECVQDMDHENMFWYRQDPGLGLRLIYFSYDVKMKEKGDIPEGYSVSREKKERFSLILESASTNQTSMYLCASATPGTGEPYNEQFFGPGTRLTVL.

The V gene is TRBV15, the J gene TRBJ1-5; 10 bases map to TRBD1. The CDR3 sequence is 14 residues long. Germline lookup yields CDR1 LNHNV and CDR2 YYDKDF (reference sequence). The ends lost 7 bases at V and 5 bases at J; junction bases unmatched: 5. CDR3 in amino acids: CATTWDRGDQPQHF. The CDR3 DNA reads TGTGCCACCACCTGGGACAGGGGCGATCAGCCCCAGCATTTT.

The gene calls are TRBV5-1 and TRBJ2-7; no clear D gene. The ends were cut back, 0 bases at V and 5 bases at J, with 12 bases in the middle. Germline CDR1 reads SGHRS; CDR2 reads YFSETQ. The CDR3 is made up of 14 amino acids. The CDR3 coding sequence is TGCGCCAGCAGCTTGGGACCTCCAGTCCACGAGCAGTACTTC. Translating it yields CASSLGPPVHEQYF.

J is TRBJ2-1 and V is TRBV2; 12 bases are shared with TRBD2. The CDR3 is made up of 15 amino acids. CDR1 and CDR2 from the germline V gene are SNHLY and FYNNEI. V was clipped by 6 bases and J by 7 bases; unmatched bases: 7. CDR3 amino acids: CASRPSGGARNEQFF. The CDR3 DNA follows: TGTGCCAGCAGGCCTAGCGGGGGGGCGCGGAATGAGCAGTTCTTC.

The chain combines TRBV9 with TRBJ2-7; the D gene is possibly TRBD2 (6 bases). Deletions cut 7 bases from V and 4 bases from J, with 15 bases between. The CDR3 spans 13 residues. Germline V lookup: CDR1 SGDLS, CDR2 YYNGEE. This CDR3 is CASQGSGSYEQYF. CDR3 nucleotide sequence: TGTGCCAGCCAAGGTAGCGGTTCTTACGAGCAGTACTTC.

The chain employs TRBV7-9 and TRBJ2-7, with D tentatively TRBD1 (6 bases). Trimming pared 6 bases from V and 1 base from J, leaving 13 bases between. CDR1 SEHNR and CDR2 FQNEAQ come from the germline V gene (reference sequence). The CDR3 loop spans 14 amino acids. The CDR3 here is CASSLPGQSYEQYF. CDR3 in DNA: TGTGCCAGCAGTCTACCCGGACAGTCCTACGAGCAGTACTTC.

The chain employs TRBV29-1 and TRBJ2-3, with D perhaps TRBD1 (6 bases). The germline gives CDR1 SQVTM, CDR2 ANQGSEA. Trimming took 3 bases from V and 0 from J, leaving 10 bases between them. The CDR3 sequence is 14 residues long. The CDR3 DNA sequence: TGCAGCGTTGAGGACAGCCTGAGCACAGATACGCAGTATTTT. This sequence encodes CSVEDSLSTDTQYF.

The chain combines TRBV29-1 with TRBJ2-4; D ambiguous. Germline-derived CDR1 and CDR2 are SQVTM and ANQGSEA. The CDR3 extends over 13 amino acids. V was trimmed by 6 bases and J by 6 bases, leaving 15 bases between them. The CDR3 DNA reads TGCAGCGTGAGATTGGCGGACGGAAACATTCAGTACTTC. Its protein product is CSVRLADGNIQYF.

The V gene is TRBV28, the J gene TRBJ2-1; the D is unclear. Per the germline V gene, CDR1 is MDHEN and CDR2 is SYDVKM. The V end lost 5 bases, the J end lost 8 bases, and 16 bases lay between the germline ends. The length of the CDR3 is 14 residues. CDR3 residues: CASSTRLSRHEQFF. CDR3 nucleotide sequence: TGTGCCAGCAGTACCCGTTTGAGTCGGCATGAGCAGTTCTTC. The full variable domain, in which reference TRBV28 and TRBJ2-1 provide the parts outside the CDR3, is DVKVTQSSRYLVKRTGEKVFLECVQDMDHENMFWYRQDPGLGLRLIYFSYDVKMKEKGDIPEGYSVSREKKERFSLILESASTNQTSMYLCASSTRLSRHEQFFGPGTRLTVL.

This clone occurred a few times. V is TRBV29-1 and J is TRBJ2-3; D is unclear. The CDR3 contains 13 residues. Trimming took 4 bases from V and 5 from J, leaving 13 bases between them. The germline CDR1 and CDR2 sequences are SQVTM and ANQGSEA. CDR3: CSVVSDARDTQYF. The CDR3 nucleotides are TGCAGCGTTGTTTCGGACGCCAGAGATACGCAGTATTTT.

In this sample, this clone turned up a few times. The chain carries TRBV6-1 and TRBJ2-7; D is unclear. The CDR3 has 12 residues. CDR1 and CDR2 (germline): MNHNS, SASEGT. Trimming removed 10 bases from V and 2 bases from J, with 12 bases in between. The CDR3 region is CATITLTYEQYF. The CDR3 bases are TGTGCCACCATTACCCTCACCTACGAGCAGTACTTC.

The chain uses TRBV6-1 and TRBJ2-2, with D hard to call. V gave up 2 bases and J gave up 6 bases, with 7 bases separating them. The CDR3 runs 13 residues. CDR1 and CDR2 (germline): MNHNS, SASEGT. The CDR3 reads CASSEWGSGELFF. In DNA form, the CDR3 reads TGTGCCAGCAGTGAATGGGGATCCGGGGAGCTGTTTTTT.

This chain links TRBV27 with TRBJ2-1; maybe TRBD2 (5 bases). This CDR3 region has 12 residues. V was clipped by 11 bases and J by 3 bases, with 11 bases between them. The germline V gene encodes CDR1 MNHEY and CDR2 SMNVEV (reference sequence). CDR3 residues: CAVRVNYNEQFF. The CDR3 region has the DNA TGTGCCGTGAGGGTGAACTACAATGAGCAGTTCTTC.

The J gene is TRBJ2-7, the V gene TRBV28; D may be TRBD2 (5 bases). This CDR3 region has 15 residues. Trimming cost V 4 bases and J 5 bases, with 18 bases left between them. Germline V gene sequence: CDR1 MDHEN, CDR2 SYDVKM. The CDR3 is CASSSKGEGVNEQYF. DNA for the CDR3: TGTGCCAGCAGTTCCAAGGGAGAGGGTGTCAACGAGCAGTACTTC.